This T cell receptor beta chain was observed in a study of chemoradiotherapy in HPV16-positive cancers. Overall study findings and caveats: Better recurrence-free survival went with HPV-responsive T-cell expansion in HPV16-positive patients. During treatment, candidate HPV-specific clones and E7-related motifs expanded in tumor.

As for this clone: Its antigen is currently unknown.

The V end was cut by 6 bases, the J end by 0 bases, with 11 bases between. Per the germline V gene, CDR1 is MNHEY and CDR2 is SVGAGI. This CDR3 region has 14 residues. The assay was immunoSEQ multiplex PCR, and TCRdb's table has in-frame clones only and misses some. The top ten clones hold around 20% of a sample with about 5,500 clones, around 84% of them seen once. The sample was collected from a patient who underwent chemoradiotherapy. This chain uses TRBV6-5 with TRBJ1-2; D possibly corresponds to TRBD1 (6 bases). The TCR originated in a human donor with HPV-associated anogenital cancer. Here the CDR3 reads CASRNRDSNYGYTF. As DNA, the CDR3 is TGTGCCAGCAGGAACAGGGACTCTAACTATGGCTACACCTTC.